Shown below are 2 T cell receptor beta chains from a single sample sequenced in a study of cytomegalovirus exposure and HLA in healthy donors. Researchers ran the PCR with 60 Vbeta and 13 Jbeta primers. Generated by immunoSEQ multiplex PCR, the TCRdb table keeps only in-frame clones and is missing some. The data hold 90,000 to 140,000 clones, with around 70% observed a single time. The sequenced material came from PBMCs. All receptors derive from a middle-aged man in good health and CMV-seronegative.

The rearrangement joins TRBV4-3 to TRBJ2-7, with D possibly being TRBD2 (6 bases). V lost 0 bases to trimming and J lost 4 bases, with 13 bases between them. The CDR3 contains 15 residues. The V gene's germline CDR1 is LGHNA and CDR2 YSLEER. The CDR3 region is CASSQDLGLPYEQYF. The CDR3 coding sequence is TGCGCCAGCAGCCAAGATCTGGGACTTCCTTACGAGCAGTACTTC.

As DNA, the CDR3 is TGTGCCAGCAGTAGGGACAGTCTGCGGCAGCCCCAGCATTTT. Its translation is CASSRDSLRQPQHF. This rearrangement joins TRBV6-1 to TRBJ1-5; 7 bases match TRBD1. Germline V gene sequence: CDR1 MNHNS, CDR2 SASEGT. There are 14 residues in the CDR3. The junction had 8 bases not matched to a gene; V was cut back by 5 bases and J by 7 bases.